This T cell receptor beta chain was sequenced for a study of cytomegalovirus exposure and HLA in healthy donors. General study points: In all likelihood, a cluster of highly shared sequence variants was a sequencing artifact. An analysis done earlier found most TCR beta V segments productive about 90% or about 30% of the time.

Primers included in the PCR were 60 Vbeta and 13 Jbeta primers. TCRdb's copy holds only in-frame clones and misses some; the assay was immunoSEQ multiplex PCR. Among under 200,000 clones, under 80% were seen once, and the ten largest hold 2.5% to 4%. As concerns this clone: Its antigen is not identified. Other nucleotide sequences in the sample specify the same CDR3.

The CDR3 loop spans 12 amino acids. Germline V gives CDR1 MDHEN, CDR2 SYDVKM. V was cut by 3 bases and J by 4 bases, with 6 bases left in between. The V call is TRBV28, the J call TRBJ1-1, with D hard to call. This clonotype originated in a female donor in good health and CMV-seronegative. The source material was PBMCs. This chain's CDR3 is CASSLRGTEAFF. CDR3 coding DNA: TGTGCCAGCAGTTTGCGGGGCACTGAAGCTTTCTTT. The full variable domain, rest sourced from reference TRBV28 and TRBJ1-1, is DVKVTQSSRYLVKRTGEKVFLECVQDMDHENMFWYRQDPGLGLRLIYFSYDVKMKEKGDIPEGYSVSREKKERFSLILESASTNQTSMYLCASSLRGTEAFFGQGTRLTVV.